These 4 T cell receptor beta chains came from one sample sequenced in a study of radiotherapy plus CTLA-4 blockade in lung cancer. Profiling relied on immunoSEQ multiplex PCR, and the TCRdb table lists in-frame clones only, not all of them. The sample lists about 13,000 clones; around 87% were seen once. Sequencing was performed on peripheral blood, taken from a patient treated with radiotherapy plus ipilimumab. These receptors all come from a human donor with non-small cell lung cancer that progressed on radiotherapy plus ipilimumab. Some clones in this sample may be carry-over from other donors' samples.

The chain uses TRBV19 and TRBJ1-1; TRBD1 is a possible D gene (6 bases). The CDR3 has 16 residues. Deletions cut 5 bases from V and 4 bases from J, with 20 bases between. The germline CDR1 and CDR2 sequences are LNHDA and SQIVND (reference sequence). In DNA form, the CDR3 reads TGTGCCAGTAGTTCCATTCGTGCAGGGGAGAGCACTGAAGCTTTCTTT. Translating it yields CASSSIRAGESTEAFF.

The chain links TRBV4-1 to TRBJ2-4, with 8 bases fitting TRBD2. V shed 3 bases and J 4 bases; nucleotides not matched to a gene: 5. Germline V gene sequence: CDR1 MGHRA, CDR2 YSYEKL. The CDR3 spans 15 residues. The CDR3 loop reads CASSQTLAGKNIQYF. In DNA form, the CDR3 reads TGCGCCAGCAGCCAGACTTTAGCGGGGAAAAACATTCAGTACTTC.

The rearrangement links TRBV12-5 to TRBJ2-2; D may be TRBD1 (6 bases). V was shortened by 1 base and J by 2 bases, with 8 bases between the two germline ends. The germline V gene has CDR1 LGHNT and CDR2 FRNRAP. The CDR3 loop spans 15 amino acids. DNA of the CDR3: TGTGCTAGTGGTTTGGGGACAGTCAACACCGGGGAGCTGTTTTTT. Translating it yields CASGLGTVNTGELFF.

The sample holds one count of this clone. The chain links TRBV19 to TRBJ1-1; D unclear. The germline V gene encodes CDR1 LNHDA and CDR2 SQIVND (reference sequence). With 0 bases removed from V and 0 bases from J, the gap between germline ends came to 11 bases. The CDR3 spans 16 residues. The CDR3 spells CASSIDLGRLNTEAFF. The CDR3, as DNA: TGTGCCAGTAGTATAGATCTTGGCAGATTGAACACTGAAGCTTTCTTT.